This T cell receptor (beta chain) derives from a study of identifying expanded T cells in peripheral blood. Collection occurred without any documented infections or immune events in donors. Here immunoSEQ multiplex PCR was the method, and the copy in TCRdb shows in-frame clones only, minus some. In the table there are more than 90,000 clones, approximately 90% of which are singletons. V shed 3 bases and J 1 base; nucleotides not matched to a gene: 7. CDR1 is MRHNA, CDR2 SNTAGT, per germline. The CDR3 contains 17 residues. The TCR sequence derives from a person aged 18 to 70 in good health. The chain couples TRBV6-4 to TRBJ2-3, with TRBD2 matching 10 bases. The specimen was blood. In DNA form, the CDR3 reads TGTGCCAGCAGTGATCCCCTAGCGGGGGTGTGCACAGATACGCAGTATTTT. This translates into CASSDPLAGVCTDTQYF.